This record concerns one T cell receptor beta chain sequence. Its antigen is still unknown. The data were taken from a study of cytomegalovirus exposure and HLA in healthy donors. Study-level findings and limits: Previously analyzed data showed that most TCR beta V segments were productive at a frequency of about 90% or about 30%. A later look showed TCR association rates differing by HLA locus, highest for DRB1 and lowest for HLA-C. The study had only CMV serostatus as immune exposure information.

Primers for the PCR totalled 60 Vbeta and 13 Jbeta. Assay used: immunoSEQ multiplex PCR; TCRdb lists only in-frame clones, some missing. The sample lists 250,000 or so clones, 85% to 95% occurring once. The receptor comes from a girl aged 2-15 years in good health and CMV-seronegative. The source material was PBMCs.

In nucleotides, the CDR3 is TGTGCCAGCAGCTTGACAGACTACACTGAAGCTTTCTTT. Translating it yields CASSLTDYTEAFF. The V gene is TRBV7-8, the J gene TRBJ1-1; perhaps TRBD1 as D (5 bases). Germline V CDR1 and CDR2: SGHVS, FQNEAQ. This CDR3 region has 13 residues. The V end lost 3 bases, the J end lost 3 bases, and 8 bases lay between the germline ends. The variable domain in full, with the rest retrieved from reference TRBV7-8 and TRBJ1-1, is GAGVSQSPRYKVAKRGQDVALRCDPISGHVSLFWYQQALGQGPEFLTYFQNEAQLDKSGLPSDRFFAERPEGSVSTLKIQRTQQEDSAVYLCASSLTDYTEAFFGQGTRLTVV.